Presented here are 10 T cell receptor beta chains from one specimen sequenced in a study of cytomegalovirus exposure and HLA in healthy donors. 60 Vbeta and 13 Jbeta primers were used in PCR. Libraries were prepared by immunoSEQ multiplex PCR; TCRdb keeps only in-frame clonotypes and omits some of them. This sample has about 160,000 clones, with approximately 85% found just once. The sample comprised PBMCs. These receptors originate from a man aged 50-60 years in good health and CMV-seropositive.

The chain has TRBV11-3 and TRBJ2-5, with D maybe TRBD1 (6 bases). CDR3 length: 14 residues. Germline V gene lookup returns CDR1 SGHNT and CDR2 YENEEA. The V end lost 2 bases, the J end lost 6 bases, and 13 bases lay between the germline ends. The CDR3 bases are TGTGCCAGCAGCTTAAACAGGGTGGAAAAGACCCAGTACTTC. Translation: CASSLNRVEKTQYF.

The chain uses TRBV6-1 and TRBJ1-1; D remains unclear. Trimming took 7 bases from V and 2 from J, leaving 11 bases between them. The CDR3 runs to 13 residues. Per germline, CDR1 MNHNS and CDR2 SASEGT. CDR3 bases: TGTGCCAGCACCCGGGAAACTAACACTGAAGCTTTCTTT. As protein: CASTRETNTEAFF.

The V gene is TRBV5-4, the J gene TRBJ2-5, with 8 bases fitting TRBD1. This CDR3 contains 15 residues. Looked up from germline, CDR1 is SGHNT and CDR2 is YYREEE (reference sequence). The J segment lost 7 bases and the V segment lost 0 bases, leaving 8 bases of the junction unmatched. Here the CDR3 reads CASSLASRGLRTQYF. The CDR3 DNA follows: TGTGCCAGCAGCTTGGCTAGCAGGGGGCTAAGGACCCAGTACTTC.

This clone was recorded a few times. This chain links TRBV6-5 with TRBJ1-2, with D tentatively TRBD1 (6 bases). The germline V gene has CDR1 MNHEY and CDR2 SVGAGI. The CDR3 is made up of 14 amino acids. V lost 11 bases to trimming and J lost 4 bases, with 20 bases between them. The CDR3 sequence: CASMPGRGIYGYTF. CDR3 in DNA: TGTGCCTCAATGCCCGGTAGGGGGATCTATGGCTACACCTTC.

Note on this clone: Mismatch with germline at one junction end may stem from a read error. V and J are TRBV20-1 and TRBJ2-3; D call uncertain. CDR3 length: 11 residues. Germline V lookup: CDR1 DFQATT, CDR2 SNEGSKA (reference sequence). CDR3 DNA: TGCAGTGCTAGTGGCACGGATACGCAGTATTTT. It codes for CSASGTDTQYF.

This clone was seen only once. This sequence joins TRBV27 and TRBJ2-7; D call uncertain. CDR3 size: 13 residues. Trimming left V 5 bases short and J 4 bases short, with 12 bases between. CDR1 is MNHEY and CDR2 is SMNVEV in the germline V gene (reference sequence). The CDR3 nucleotides read TGTGCCAGCAGTGAGGCACCAATATACGAGCAGTACTTC. The encoded protein is CASSEAPIYEQYF.

CDR3 sequence reads: CASPAPGQGEHMNTEAFF. DNA for the CDR3: TGTGCCAGCCCCGCTCCAGGACAGGGGGAACACATGAACACTGAAGCTTTCTTT. V is TRBV27 and J is TRBJ1-1; 10 positions agree with TRBD1. This CDR3 has 18 residues. Germline assignment: CDR1 MNHEY and CDR2 SMNVEV (reference sequence). V was pared by 8 bases and J by 0 bases, with 15 bases of the junction left unmatched.

The chain links TRBV7-9 to TRBJ2-1, with 10 bases matching TRBD1. Trimming took 0 bases from V and 2 from J; bases not matched to a gene: 4. This CDR3 has 17 residues. From germline, CDR1 is SEHNR and CDR2 FQNEAQ (reference sequence). CDR3 amino acids: CASSLAWDRGPYNEQFF. CDR3 DNA sequence: TGTGCCAGCAGCTTAGCTTGGGACAGGGGACCCTACAATGAGCAGTTCTTC.

The chain combines TRBV4-3 with TRBJ1-1, with TRBD1 identical over 11 bases. Germline lookup yields CDR1 LGHNA and CDR2 YSLEER. V lost 0 bases, J lost 11 bases, and 11 bases stayed unmatched. The CDR3 spans 16 residues. CDR3 residues: CASSQDLGQGARVAFF. Here the CDR3 DNA reads TGCGCCAGCAGCCAAGATCTCGGACAGGGGGCGCGGGTGGCTTTCTTT.

J is TRBJ1-1 and V is TRBV5-1; D ambiguous. The CDR3 totals 14 residues. Germline CDR1 is SGHRS and CDR2 is YFSETQ. Trimming left V 0 bases short and J 1 base short, with 7 bases between. CDR3 sequence (DNA): TGCGCCAGCAGCTTGGTCACTGGGAACACTGAAGCTTTCTTT. Amino acids: CASSLVTGNTEAFF.